The 31 T cell receptor beta chains reported below all come from one sample, sequenced in a study of CD8+CD57+ T cells in acquired aplastic anemia. Genomic DNA acted as the template from which TCR beta VDJ combination and CDR3 sequence profiling were carried out. MiXCR, run by TCRdb on the reads, gives a single entry per CDR3 protein. The table includes 95,000 to 150,000 distinct CDR3 sequences, approximately 50% detected once. All patients picked for sequencing had shown, by flow cytometry, an expansion of CD8+CD57+ cells. Sequencing was done on a sample of sorted CD4+, CD8+, or CD8+CD57+ T cells (not recorded which) from PBMCs. The receptors shown here come from a human donor with aplastic anemia.

This sequence joins TRBV5-4 and TRBJ2-4, with 8 bases fitting TRBD1. V lost 4 bases, J lost 8 bases, and 8 bases stayed unmatched. The CDR3 runs to 14 residues. Per the germline V gene, CDR1 is SGHNT and CDR2 is YYREEE (reference sequence). This chain's CDR3 is CASSPSTGEDIQYF. The CDR3 DNA is TGTGCCAGCAGCCCCTCGACAGGGGAGGACATTCAGTACTTC.

The CDR3, as DNA: TGTGCCAGCAGTTTTTTGGGCGGGAGATACGAGCAGTACTTC. As protein: CASSFLGGRYEQYF. The chain recombines TRBV28 with TRBJ2-7; 7 bases agree with TRBD2. V lost 3 bases and J lost 4; bases outside the gene matches: 6. The CDR3 covers 14 residues. Germline CDR1 reads MDHEN; CDR2 reads SYDVKM.

This chain joins TRBV19 and TRBJ1-1; D is possibly TRBD1 (6 bases). Germline assignment: CDR1 LNHDA and CDR2 SQIVND (reference sequence). This CDR3 comprises 15 residues. V was trimmed by 1 base and J by 5 bases, leaving 14 bases between them. As DNA, the CDR3 is TGTGCCAGTAGTATAGTTGGGGGGCGCAGGACTGAAGCTTTCTTT. It yields the protein CASSIVGGRRTEAFF.

This clonotype was counted a single time. This chain uses TRBV20-1 with TRBJ2-5; the D is unclear. This CDR3 comprises 12 residues. Deletions cut 3 bases from V and 0 bases from J, with 5 bases between. CDR1 is DFQATT, CDR2 SNEGSKA, per germline (reference sequence). The CDR3 loop is CSARRYQETQYF. The DNA for the CDR3 is TGCAGTGCTAGGCGGTACCAAGAGACCCAGTACTTC.

The genes are TRBV20-1 and TRBJ2-3; D is possibly TRBD2 (5 bases). The CDR3 is 15 residues long. V was cut by 5 bases and J by 1 base, with 16 bases left in between. Germline lookup yields CDR1 DFQATT and CDR2 SNEGSKA (reference sequence). The CDR3 nucleotides read TGCAGTGCTGAACGGACGGGAAGAGGCACAGATACGCAGTATTTT. Translating it yields CSAERTGRGTDTQYF.

CDR3 sequence (DNA): TGTGCCAGCAGCTTTCGGTACAATGAGCAGTTCTTC. This codes for CASSFRYNEQFF. The rearrangement links TRBV7-8 to TRBJ2-1, with D unclear. The V end was cut by 3 bases, the J end by 4 bases, with 4 bases between. Germline CDR1 is SGHVS and CDR2 is FQNEAQ. The CDR3 consists of 12 residues.

This clonotype was recorded many times. The V and J genes are TRBV6-1 and TRBJ1-6; 8 nucleotides agree with TRBD1. Germline V gives CDR1 MNHNS, CDR2 SASEGT. The V segment lost 6 bases and the J segment 7 bases; nucleotides outside the gene matches: 8. The CDR3 spans 15 residues. CDR3 amino acids: CASRFGQGDNSPLHF. The DNA for the CDR3 is TGTGCCAGCAGATTTGGACAGGGCGACAATTCACCCCTCCACTTT.

This clonotype was picked up many times. This chain links TRBV7-9 with TRBJ2-7, with D possibly called TRBD1 or TRBD2 (6 bases each). The germline V gene has CDR1 SEHNR and CDR2 FQNEAQ (reference sequence). Trimming stripped 4 bases from V and 4 bases from J, with 17 bases between. CDR3 length: 15 amino acids. The CDR3, as DNA: TGTGCCAGCAGCTCACGCGGGGACACCTTATACGAGCAGTACTTC. This translates into CASSSRGDTLYEQYF.

V is TRBV20-1 and J is TRBJ2-5; D gene uncertain. With 3 bases removed from V and 0 bases from J, the gap between germline ends came to 11 bases. There are 14 residues in the CDR3. The germline V gene has CDR1 DFQATT and CDR2 SNEGSKA (reference sequence). CDR3 sequence (DNA): TGCAGTGCTAGTTTGGACCCCAACCAAGAGACCCAGTACTTC. Protein sequence: CSASLDPNQETQYF.

This clonotype was observed at least ten times. The rearrangement joins TRBV15 to TRBJ2-3; D is unresolved. Trimming took off 8 bases at V and 2 bases at J, with 17 bases between the two ends. Germline V gene data show CDR1 as LNHNV and CDR2 as YYDKDF (reference sequence). The CDR3 runs 15 residues. In nucleotides, the CDR3 is TGTGCCACCGCTAAGGAGCGCGGTGCCACAGATACGCAGTATTTT. It specifies CATAKERGATDTQYF.

The rearrangement links TRBV19 to TRBJ2-2; D gene ambiguous. Germline CDR1 reads LNHDA; CDR2 reads SQIVND (reference sequence). CDR3 length: 13 amino acids. CDR3 coding DNA: TGTGCTACAGTAGTATTTAACACCGGGGAGCTGTTTTTT. The encoded protein is CATVVFNTGELFF.

The chain links TRBV12-3 or TRBV12-4 to TRBJ2-5; unclear D gene. CDR3 length: 13 residues. V was cut by 6 bases and J by 5 bases, with 13 bases left in between. The CDR3 DNA is TGTGCCAGCAGACGCGGCGAGATGGAGACCCAGTACTTC. The encoded protein is CASRRGEMETQYF.

The CDR3 protein is CATSRDRDSNQPQHF. The CDR3 DNA reads TGTGCCACCAGCAGAGATCGGGATAGCAATCAGCCCCAGCATTTT. The chain recombines TRBV15 with TRBJ1-5, with unresolved D. Germline CDR1 LNHNV, CDR2 YYDKDF (reference sequence). V was clipped by 0 bases and J by 0 bases, with 6 bases between them. The CDR3 extends over 15 amino acids.

The V and J genes are TRBV15 and TRBJ2-3, with 14 bases aligning to TRBD2. The V gene end was trimmed by 3 bases and the J gene end by 5 bases; junction bases not matched to a gene: 4. The length of the CDR3 is 16 residues. Per germline, CDR1 LNHNV and CDR2 YYDKDF (reference sequence). As DNA, the CDR3 is TGTGCCACCAGCAGTAAGACTAGCGGGGGGGGAGATACGCAGTATTTT. This encodes CATSSKTSGGGDTQYF.

In this sample, this clonotype turned up many times. The rearrangement uses TRBV7-6 and TRBJ2-1; maybe TRBD1 (5 bases). The CDR3 sequence is 13 residues long. The germline gives CDR1 SGHVS, CDR2 FNYEAQ. Trimming pared 6 bases from V and 4 bases from J, leaving 10 bases between. This CDR3 reads CASSLQGYNEQFF. CDR3 nucleotide sequence: TGTGCCAGCAGTCTTCAGGGTTACAATGAGCAGTTCTTC.

This chain connects TRBV24-1 to TRBJ2-2, with 11 bases aligning to TRBD2. The trim removed 9 bases at V and 6 bases at J, leaving 8 bases unmatched. In germline, CDR1 is KGHDR, CDR2 SFDVKD. The length of the CDR3 is 15 residues. The CDR3 is CATGLAGGPAGELFF. Here the CDR3 DNA reads TGTGCCACCGGCTTAGCGGGAGGGCCGGCCGGGGAGCTGTTTTTT.

This clonotype was observed once. The rearrangement links TRBV25-1 to TRBJ2-1, with D maybe TRBD2 (6 bases). Germline CDR1 MGHDK, CDR2 SYGVNS. V dropped 5 bases and J dropped 3 bases, with 17 bases sitting between them. The CDR3 length is 16 residues. In DNA form, the CDR3 reads TGTGCCAGCAGTATATTTGCCATGGGACTCTACAATGAGCAGTTCTTC. It encodes CASSIFAMGLYNEQFF.

V and J are TRBV24-1 and TRBJ2-3, with 9 bases lining up with TRBD2. Unmatched junction bases numbered 10, after V lost 6 bases and J lost 4 bases. This CDR3 spans 16 amino acids. CDR1 and CDR2 from the germline V gene are KGHDR and SFDVKD. The CDR3 nucleotides are TGTGCCACCAGTAATTCCCCAGCGGGAGGTGCAGATACGCAGTATTTT. Translating gives CATSNSPAGGADTQYF.

This clonotype has more than one count but fewer than ten. J is TRBJ2-1 and V is TRBV15, with D unclear. Germline V gene data show CDR1 as LNHNV and CDR2 as YYDKDF (reference sequence). This CDR3 has 16 residues. V dropped 1 base and J dropped 5 bases, with 15 bases sitting between them. For the CDR3, the DNA is TGTGCCACCAGCAGAGCGTCCCTTAGGAGCGACAATGAGCAGTTCTTC. As protein: CATSRASLRSDNEQFF.

In this sample, this clonotype turned up once. The CDR3 nucleotides are TGTGCCAGTAGAGTCCTCGGGTTCGGGACCGGGGAGCTGTTTTTT. It encodes CASRVLGFGTGELFF. This chain uses TRBV19 with TRBJ2-2; unclear D gene. Trimming took 6 bases from V and 5 from J, leaving 16 bases between them. CDR1 LNHDA and CDR2 SQIVND come from the germline V gene (reference sequence). The CDR3 extends over 15 amino acids.

The chain carries TRBV7-3 and TRBJ2-4; D remains unclear. V was pared by 3 bases and J by 3 bases, with 6 bases between. CDR3 size: 13 residues. CDR1 is SGHTA and CDR2 is FQGTGA in the germline V gene. Here the CDR3 DNA reads TGTGCCAGCAGCTTCCAGGACAAAAACATTCAGTACTTC. It translates to CASSFQDKNIQYF. Drawing the rest from reference TRBV7-3 and TRBJ2-4, the complete variable domain is GAGVSQTPSNKVTEKGKYVELRCDPISGHTALYWYRQSLGQGPEFLIYFQGTGAADDSGLPNDRFFAVRPEGSVSTLKIQRTERGDSAVYLCASSFQDKNIQYFGAGTRLSVL.

The V and J genes are TRBV10-3 and TRBJ1-2, with 7 bases matching TRBD1. After removal of 0 bases from V and 6 bases from J, the junction contained 10 bases not matched to a gene. The germline V gene has CDR1 ENHRY and CDR2 SYGVKD. The CDR3 spans 16 residues. As DNA, the CDR3 is TGTGCCATCAGTGAGTCTTATGCAGGGACAGCTAATGGCTACACCTTC. As protein: CAISESYAGTANGYTF.

The rearrangement joins TRBV11-1 to TRBJ1-1, with TRBD1 matching 9 bases. J gave up 3 bases and V 5 bases, and 10 bases lay outside the gene matches. The CDR3 is made up of 16 amino acids. Germline V gives CDR1 SGHAT, CDR2 FQDESV (reference sequence). The chain's CDR3 is CASSSHGDREDTEAFF. As DNA, the CDR3 is TGTGCCAGCAGCAGCCATGGGGACAGGGAGGACACTGAAGCTTTCTTT. Looking up the rest from reference TRBV11-1 and TRBJ1-1 gives the full variable domain: EAEVAQSPRYKITEKSQAVAFWCDPISGHATLYWYRQILGQGPELLVQFQDESVVDDSQLPKDRFSAERLKGVDSTLKIQPAELGDSAMYLCASSSHGDREDTEAFFGQGTRLTVV.

The chain combines TRBV10-2 with TRBJ2-7, with 8 bases fitting TRBD1. The CDR3 sequence is 18 residues long. V shed 2 bases, J shed 4 bases, and the junction held 16 bases outside the gene matches. Germline assignment: CDR1 WSHSY and CDR2 SAAADI. The CDR3 DNA is TGCGCCAGCAGTGAGACTCAGACAGGGGCCGAGGGAAGGTACGAGCAGTACTTC. Its translation is CASSETQTGAEGRYEQYF.

Points on this clonotype: Possible read error: a much larger clone is one base away. J is TRBJ2-1 and V is TRBV12-3 or TRBV12-4; 7 bases line up with TRBD1. The CDR3 runs to 14 residues. The V segment lost 6 bases and the J segment 8 bases; nucleotides outside the gene matches: 10. The CDR3 region is CASSLDRRYDEQFF. CDR3 DNA sequence: TGTGCCAGCAGCCTGGACAGGCGGTACGATGAGCAGTTCTTC.

This clonotype has a count of ten or more. J is TRBJ1-3 and V is TRBV11-1; maybe TRBD1 (5 bases). Trimming took 4 bases from V and 0 from J, leaving 16 bases between them. CDR1 and CDR2 (germline): SGHAT, FQDESV (reference sequence). This CDR3 contains 17 residues. CDR3 region: CASSWGDGGLSGNTIYF. In DNA form, the CDR3 reads TGTGCCAGCAGCTGGGGGGACGGCGGACTCTCTGGAAACACCATATATTTT.

V is TRBV20-1 and J is TRBJ2-7; no definite D call. CDR3 length: 13 amino acids. Per germline, CDR1 DFQATT and CDR2 SNEGSKA (reference sequence). V lost 3 bases and J lost 1, with 10 bases in between. The CDR3 region has the DNA TGCAGTGCTAGTGCGCCGAGTTCCTACGAGCAGTACTTC. Protein sequence: CSASAPSSYEQYF.

V usage is TRBV29-1 and J usage is TRBJ1-1; no clear D gene. Trimming left V 7 bases short and J 7 bases short, with 19 bases between. The length of the CDR3 is 13 residues. Germline V lookup: CDR1 SQVTM, CDR2 ANQGSEA. The CDR3 reads CSAGGGNSLEAFF. The CDR3, as DNA: TGCAGCGCTGGAGGTGGGAACAGTCTTGAAGCTTTCTTT.

This chain connects TRBV5-4 to TRBJ2-7; D gene uncertain. Germline CDR1 and CDR2: SGHNT and YYREEE (reference sequence). V lost 4 bases, J lost 1 base, and 9 bases lay in between. This CDR3 is 13 amino acids long. For the CDR3, the DNA is TGTGCCAGCAGCCCGCATATGTCCTACGAGCAGTACTTC. This encodes CASSPHMSYEQYF.

The chain employs TRBV20-1 and TRBJ2-1; 9 bases match TRBD2. Germline CDR1 and CDR2: DFQATT and SNEGSKA (reference sequence). The V gene end was trimmed by 3 bases and the J gene end by 0 bases; junction bases not matched to a gene: 12. The CDR3 totals 18 residues. This CDR3 is CSARVFGLAGSSYNEQFF. Written as DNA, the CDR3 is TGCAGTGCTAGGGTCTTCGGCCTAGCGGGGAGCTCCTACAATGAGCAGTTCTTC.

A note on this clonotype: The junction departs from germline at one end; a sequencing error may be responsible. The genes are TRBV7-6 and TRBJ1-1, with D perhaps TRBD1 (5 bases). CDR3 length: 14 residues. Germline V gene lookup returns CDR1 SGHVS and CDR2 FNYEAQ. CDR3 sequence: CACSDVTGGTEAFF. The CDR3 DNA sequence: TGTGCCTGCAGCGACGTCACTGGGGGCACTGAAGCTTTCTTT. The variable domain in full, completed from reference TRBV7-6 and TRBJ1-1, reads GAGVSQSPRYKVTKRGQDVALRCDPISGHVSLYWYRQALGQGPEFLTYFNYEAQQDKSGLPNDRFSAERPEGSISTLTIQRTEQRDSAMYRCACSDVTGGTEAFFGQGTRLTVV.